The sequence of this TCR beta chain was determined in a study of shared clonotypes between healthy human individuals. The assay ran at deep level. Sequencing used immunoSEQ multiplex PCR; TCRdb keeps in-frame clones, though not all of them. The sample has fewer than 130,000 clones, approximately 65% seen once. Note on this clone: Its matching antigen is unknown.

The germline V gene has CDR1 SGHVS and CDR2 FNYEAQ. This CDR3 comprises 14 residues. V shed 3 bases, J shed 5 bases, and the junction held 4 bases outside the gene matches. General study findings and limits: Non-shared clonotypes displayed generation probabilities falling below those of clonotypes present in all four donors.

Nashville, Tennessee was home to all donors, who were Caucasian adults. The sequenced sample was memory CD8+ T cells sorted from blood. The subset denotes: CD45RO+ cells pooled with CCR7-negative TemRA cells. V gene TRBV7-6 combines with J gene TRBJ2-5, with 9 bases fitting TRBD1. This sequence was found in a woman aged 25 to 39 in good health. The chain's CDR3 is CASSLGQGLETQYF. The CDR3, as DNA: TGTGCCAGCAGCTTGGGACAGGGCTTGGAGACCCAGTACTTC.